These 17 T cell receptor beta chains originate from one sample sequenced in a study of blood T cell repertoires in COVID-19. TCRdb's copy holds only in-frame clones and misses some; the assay was immunoSEQ multiplex PCR. The sample consists of approximately 210,000 clones, just over 85% of them appearing once. Sequences were obtained from peripheral blood. These receptors originate from a man in his fifties or sixties with COVID-19, enrolled during active disease.

This chain links TRBV7-2 with TRBJ1-5; D is ambiguous. The CDR3 is made up of 14 amino acids. Germline CDR1 SGHTA, CDR2 FQGNSA. The V gene lost 2 bases and the J gene lost 6 bases, with 11 bases spanning the gap. CDR3 region: CASSLMGLGQPQHF. CDR3 DNA sequence: TGTGCCAGCAGCTTAATGGGCTTGGGTCAGCCCCAGCATTTT.

This chain links TRBV7-2 with TRBJ2-2; TRBD2 aligns across 10 bases. Germline loops: CDR1 SGHTA, CDR2 FQGNSA. V lost 3 bases, J lost 5 bases, and 9 bases stayed unmatched. This CDR3 is built from 17 residues. The CDR3, as DNA: TGTGCCAGCAGCTTTAGCGGGGGGCGGGCGAGGACCGGGGAGCTGTTTTTT. Amino acids: CASSFSGGRARTGELFF.

This clone came up a few times. V usage is TRBV7-9 and J usage is TRBJ1-4; 10 bases are a match to TRBD1. Germline CDR1 and CDR2: SEHNR and FQNEAQ (reference sequence). J lost 7 bases, V lost 1 base, and 6 bases had no gene match. This CDR3 spans 16 amino acids. Here the CDR3 reads CASSLGTGGLSEKLFF. Written as DNA, the CDR3 is TGTGCCAGCAGCTTAGGGACAGGGGGTCTTAGTGAAAAACTGTTTTTT.

The rearrangement links TRBV5-1 to TRBJ2-7, with D possibly TRBD1 on 6 matching bases. The CDR3 consists of 15 residues. Deletions cut 4 bases from V and 2 bases from J, with 16 bases between. Germline V gives CDR1 SGHRS, CDR2 YFSETQ. This CDR3 is CASSTGQSGPYEQYF. The CDR3 coding sequence is TGCGCCAGCAGCACGGGACAAAGCGGACCCTACGAGCAGTACTTC.

V is TRBV7-3 and J is TRBJ2-2, with 7 bases fitting TRBD2. V was clipped by 3 bases and J by 0 bases; unmatched bases: 1. Germline V gives CDR1 SGHTA, CDR2 FQGTGA. CDR3 size: 15 residues. The CDR3 nucleotides are TGTGCCAGCAGCTTTGGACTAGCGAACACCGGGGAGCTGTTTTTT. It is translated as CASSFGLANTGELFF.

The V call is TRBV4-1, the J call TRBJ2-5, with TRBD2 matching over 9 bases. CDR1 is MGHRA and CDR2 is YSYEKL in the germline V gene. The CDR3 loop spans 16 amino acids. The V gene end was trimmed by 0 bases and the J gene end by 5 bases; junction bases not matched to a gene: 7. The CDR3 loop is CASSQESGGPRETQYF. DNA for the CDR3: TGCGCCAGCAGCCAAGAAAGCGGGGGGCCGAGGGAGACCCAGTACTTC.

The chain uses TRBV5-1 and TRBJ1-4; possibly TRBD1 for D (6 bases). Trimming stripped 4 bases from V and 4 bases from J, with 14 bases between. This CDR3 has 15 residues. Germline-derived CDR1 and CDR2 are SGHRS and YFSETQ. CDR3 amino acids: CASSPRTDLNEKLFF. The CDR3, as DNA: TGCGCCAGCAGCCCCCGGACAGACCTTAATGAAAAACTGTTTTTT.

V and J are TRBV7-3 and TRBJ1-1; D is perhaps TRBD1 (5 bases). Trimming pared 1 base from V and 5 bases from J, leaving 11 bases between. Germline loops: CDR1 SGHTA, CDR2 FQGTGA. This CDR3 has 14 residues. Here the CDR3 DNA reads TGTGCCAGCAGCTTAATGGGGGGAGGTACTGAAGCTTTCTTT. Translation gives CASSLMGGGTEAFF.

V usage is TRBV5-4 and J usage is TRBJ2-1; 7 bases agree with TRBD2. CDR3 length equals 17 residues. Germline loops: CDR1 SGHNT, CDR2 YYREEE (reference sequence). Germline trimming cut 0 bases from V and 8 bases from J; bases unmatched to any gene: 14. In nucleotides, the CDR3 is TGTGCCAGCAGCTTGGGCCCTCATAGCGGGCTGGTCGATGAGCAGTTCTTC. The encoded protein is CASSLGPHSGLVDEQFF.

The chain couples TRBV19 to TRBJ2-5, with 7 bases identical to TRBD1. The CDR3 is 14 residues long. Per the germline V gene, CDR1 is LNHDA and CDR2 is SQIVND (reference sequence). Germline trimming cut 6 bases from V and 0 bases from J; bases unmatched to any gene: 4. CDR3 coding DNA: TGTGCCAGTAGACCAGACAGGGACCAAGAGACCCAGTACTTC. Protein product: CASRPDRDQETQYF.

This chain uses TRBV30 with TRBJ2-1; 7 bases agree with TRBD2. V dropped 3 bases and J dropped 6; count of bases not matched to a gene: 5. In germline, CDR1 is GTSNPN, CDR2 SVGIG (reference sequence). The CDR3 has 13 residues. The CDR3 DNA is TGTGCCTGGAGGTTATGGGGGGGCAATGAGCAGTTCTTC. Translating it yields CAWRLWGGNEQFF. The complete variable domain, with remaining parts taken from reference TRBV30 and TRBJ2-1, reads SQTIHQWPATLVQPVGSPLSLECTVEGTSNPNLYWYRQAAGRGLQLLFYSVGIGQISSEVPQNLSASRPQDRQFILSSKKLLLSDSGFYLCAWRLWGGNEQFFGPGTRLTVL.

The V and J genes are TRBV28 and TRBJ2-5; 7 bases are a match to TRBD1. The V gene end was trimmed by 5 bases and the J gene end by 2 bases; junction bases not matched to a gene: 2. The CDR3 is 13 amino acids. From germline, CDR1 is MDHEN and CDR2 SYDVKM. The CDR3 region has the DNA TGTGCCAGCAGTGGGACAGATCAAGAGACCCAGTACTTC. Its protein product is CASSGTDQETQYF.

The chain recombines TRBV6-4 with TRBJ2-1; 9 bases are shared with TRBD2. Germline CDR1 and CDR2: MRHNA and SNTAGT. The junction had 7 bases not matched to a gene; V was cut back by 0 bases and J by 10 bases. This CDR3 region has 15 residues. For the CDR3, the DNA is TGTGCCAGCAGTGACTCGATGGCTAGCGGGACAGAGCAGTTCTTC. It translates to CASSDSMASGTEQFF.

The rearrangement joins TRBV5-4 to TRBJ1-2; D perhaps matches TRBD1 (6 bases). Germline V CDR1 and CDR2: SGHNT, YYREEE (reference sequence). With 4 bases removed from V and 4 bases from J, the gap between germline ends came to 17 bases. The CDR3 is 15 residues long. This CDR3 is CASSLPGGAAYGYTF. For the CDR3, the DNA is TGTGCCAGCAGCCTCCCCGGGGGGGCCGCCTATGGCTACACCTTC. Full variable domain (remainder filled in from reference TRBV5-4 and TRBJ1-2): ETGVTQSPTHLIKTRGQQVTLRCSSQSGHNTVSWYQQALGQGPQFIFQYYREEENGRGNFPPRFSGLQFPNYSSELNVNALELDDSALYLCASSLPGGAAYGYTFGSGTRLTVV.

V and J are TRBV4-1 and TRBJ1-5, with D tentatively TRBD1 (6 bases). CDR1 is MGHRA, CDR2 YSYEKL, per germline. The CDR3 consists of 19 residues. Trimming removed 9 bases from V and 0 bases from J, with 27 bases in between. The CDR3 coding sequence is TGCGCCAGACACAGGGCGGGTTTTGGCCCCCTATATAGCAATCAGCCCCAGCATTTT. This gives the protein CARHRAGFGPLYSNQPQHF.

The rearrangement uses TRBV4-3 and TRBJ1-5, with TRBD1 as a possible D gene (6 bases). CDR1 is LGHNA, CDR2 YSLEER, per germline. The CDR3 contains 14 residues. The V and J ends lost 0 bases and 8 bases respectively, with 11 bases between them. In DNA, the CDR3 is TGCGCCAGCAGCCAAGATAACAGGGCAGAGCCCCAGCATTTT. It specifies CASSQDNRAEPQHF.

The genes are TRBV2 and TRBJ1-6; D perhaps matches TRBD1 (6 bases). The V end was cut by 3 bases, the J end by 9 bases, with 12 bases between. This CDR3 comprises 14 residues. The V gene's germline CDR1 is SNHLY and CDR2 FYNNEI. The CDR3 DNA is TGTGCCAGCAGTGACCGCAGGGGTGGTTCACCCCTCCACTTT. Its translation: CASSDRRGGSPLHF.